The 17 T cell receptor beta chains presented below share a single source sample, sequenced in a study of blood T cell repertoires in COVID-19. The method was immunoSEQ multiplex PCR; TCRdb's version includes in-frame clones alone and lacks a portion of them. The sample records more than 65,000 clones, around 76% being singletons. The material sequenced was peripheral blood. These receptors were taken from a woman of 80 years or more with acute or convalescent COVID-19.

J is TRBJ1-1 and V is TRBV5-1; unclear D gene. The germline V and J ends were trimmed by 1 base and 1 base, with 8 bases remaining between them. This CDR3 spans 14 amino acids. The germline V gene has CDR1 SGHRS and CDR2 YFSETQ. CDR3 loop: CASSLWRGNTEAFF. The CDR3 nucleotides read TGCGCCAGCAGCTTGTGGAGAGGGAACACTGAAGCTTTCTTT.

The V and J genes are TRBV11-2 and TRBJ2-5; the match to TRBD2 covers 8 bases. The CDR3 runs to 14 residues. Germline trimming cut 4 bases from V and 1 base from J; bases unmatched to any gene: 2. The germline gives CDR1 SGHAT, CDR2 FQNNGV. The CDR3 spells CASSSTSGQETQYF. CDR3 nucleotides: TGTGCCAGCAGCTCAACTAGCGGCCAAGAGACCCAGTACTTC.

The chain employs TRBV11-2 and TRBJ1-2; TRBD1 is a possible D gene (6 bases). CDR3 length: 17 residues. The germline gives CDR1 SGHAT, CDR2 FQNNGV. Trimming removed 1 base at V and 0 bases at J, with 15 bases between. This chain's CDR3 is CASSLARPRTANYGYTF. The CDR3 nucleotides are TGTGCCAGCAGCTTAGCCCGACCTCGGACAGCTAACTATGGCTACACCTTC.

This rearrangement joins TRBV18 to TRBJ2-1, with 8 bases that match TRBD2. The CDR3 extends over 17 amino acids. The V gene's germline CDR1 is KGHSH and CDR2 LQKENI. The V gene end was trimmed by 2 bases and the J gene end by 0 bases; junction bases not matched to a gene: 6. The CDR3 loop is CASSPISGTSSYNEQFF. CDR3 bases: TGTGCCAGCTCACCAATTAGCGGGACAAGCTCCTACAATGAGCAGTTCTTC.

The rearrangement uses TRBV9 and TRBJ1-4, with D possibly matching TRBD1 (6 bases). The CDR3 spans 15 residues. Trimming took off 3 bases at V and 0 bases at J, with 9 bases between the two ends. Germline V gene data show CDR1 as SGDLS and CDR2 as YYNGEE. The CDR3 nucleotides read TGTGCCAGCAGCGCCCGGACAGCAACTAATGAAAAACTGTTTTTT. It codes for CASSARTATNEKLFF. The full variable domain, rest sourced from reference TRBV9 and TRBJ1-4, is DSGVTQTPKHLITATGQRVTLRCSPRSGDLSVYWYQQSLDQGLQFLIQYYNGEERAKGNILERFSAQQFPDLHSELNLSSLELGDSALYFCASSARTATNEKLFFGSGTQLSVL.

The chain employs TRBV28 and TRBJ1-5; TRBD1 matches at 7 bases. The length of the CDR3 is 15 residues. Germline V gene data show CDR1 as MDHEN and CDR2 as SYDVKM. V dropped 5 bases and J dropped 2; count of bases not matched to a gene: 6. DNA of the CDR3: TGTGCCAGCAGTCACCCCACAGGGGGCAATCAGCCCCAGCATTTT. It encodes CASSHPTGGNQPQHF.

The chain joins TRBV27 to TRBJ2-7; a weak D match, TRBD1 (6 bases). The ends were cut back, 3 bases at V and 1 base at J, with 13 bases in the middle. Germline V gives CDR1 MNHEY, CDR2 SMNVEV (reference sequence). The CDR3 sequence is 15 residues long. CDR3 amino acids: CASSLGRGRSYEQYF. The CDR3 bases are TGTGCCAGCAGTTTGGGCAGGGGTAGGTCCTACGAGCAGTACTTC.

The genes are TRBV11-2 and TRBJ2-3; D is unresolved. Looked up from germline, CDR1 is SGHAT and CDR2 is FQNNGV. The CDR3 is 14 amino acids. Trimming cost V 3 bases and J 2 bases, with 9 bases left between them. CDR3 sequence reads: CASSFTSSTDTQYF. Written as DNA, the CDR3 is TGTGCCAGCAGCTTCACAAGTTCCACAGATACGCAGTATTTT.

The chain is built from TRBV5-4 and TRBJ2-2; D is unclear. Trimming took off 4 bases at V and 4 bases at J, with 17 bases between the two ends. CDR3 length equals 16 residues. Germline V CDR1 and CDR2: SGHNT, YYREEE (reference sequence). The CDR3 nucleotides are TGTGCCAGCAGCGCCCTCCGGAGTTCGGGCACCGGGGAGCTGTTTTTT. Translation: CASSALRSSGTGELFF.

This clone came up a few times. The chain carries TRBV2 and TRBJ1-1, with D maybe TRBD1 (5 bases). Trimming removed 1 base from V and 10 bases from J, with 19 bases in between. This CDR3 contains 15 residues. CDR1 and CDR2 from the germline V gene are SNHLY and FYNNEI. CDR3 nucleotides: TGTGCCAGCAGTGAAGGATTGTATGGGGGGAGTGGAGCTTTCTTT. Translating gives CASSEGLYGGSGAFF.

The rearrangement uses TRBV7-2 and TRBJ2-3, with 11 bases lining up with TRBD2. The V gene's germline CDR1 is SGHTA and CDR2 FQGNSA. The CDR3 runs to 16 residues. The trim removed 5 bases at V and 2 bases at J, leaving 6 bases unmatched. The CDR3 here is CASSLGTSGTTDTQYF. The CDR3 bases are TGTGCCAGCAGCCTGGGGACTAGCGGAACCACAGATACGCAGTATTTT.

This clone was seen more than once but under ten times. The V gene is TRBV18, the J gene TRBJ2-1; D is unclear. This CDR3 is built from 14 residues. The germline V and J ends were trimmed by 5 bases and 6 bases, with 14 bases remaining between them. The germline CDR1 and CDR2 sequences are KGHSH and LQKENI. The CDR3 DNA reads as TGTGCCAGCTCATCCAATCGTCGAGGCAATGAGCAGTTCTTC. The encoded protein is CASSSNRRGNEQFF.

Regarding this clone: A junction end diverges from the germline sequence, so it may reflect a read error. The rearrangement joins TRBV9 to TRBJ1-4, with 8 positions matching TRBD1. CDR1 is SGDLS and CDR2 is YYNGEE in the germline V gene. This CDR3 contains 12 residues. CDR3 loop: CASSAPRTGLIF. The CDR3 region has the DNA TGTGCCAGCAGCGCCCCCAGGACAGGGCTAATCTTT.

The rearrangement joins TRBV18 to TRBJ2-7; 7 bases align to TRBD2. From germline, CDR1 is KGHSH and CDR2 LQKENI. CDR3 size: 14 residues. J gave up 3 bases and V 0 bases, and 2 bases lay outside the gene matches. CDR3 coding DNA: TGTGCCAGCTCACCACCTCAGCGGGGCTACGAGCAGTACTTC. Translating gives CASSPPQRGYEQYF.

The chain has TRBV5-1 and TRBJ1-1; D perhaps matches TRBD1 (5 bases). CDR1 and CDR2 from the germline V gene are SGHRS and YFSETQ. The CDR3 sequence is 14 residues long. V gave up 7 bases and J gave up 8 bases, with 21 bases separating them. The CDR3 sequence: CASRPGQGTSEAFF. In nucleotides, the CDR3 is TGCGCCAGCCGCCCCGGGCAGGGAACCTCCGAAGCTTTCTTT.

This sequence joins TRBV28 and TRBJ2-7; D might be TRBD1 (6 bases). The CDR3 is made up of 15 amino acids. From germline, CDR1 is MDHEN and CDR2 SYDVKM. Trimming pared 3 bases from V and 12 bases from J, leaving 24 bases between. Here the CDR3 DNA reads TGTGCCAGCAGTTTTCCCCCCCCCTCTAAGGGGGAGTGGTACTTC. Protein: CASSFPPPSKGEWYF.

The genes are TRBV7-6 and TRBJ2-7, with 8 nucleotides matching TRBD1. This CDR3 spans 14 amino acids. Germline CDR1 and CDR2: SGHVS and FNYEAQ. J gave up 1 base and V 4 bases, and 3 bases lay outside the gene matches. The chain's CDR3 is CASSSGTGSYEQYF. CDR3 coding DNA: TGTGCCAGCAGCTCCGGGACAGGTTCCTACGAGCAGTACTTC.